Described below is a single T cell receptor beta chain sequence and its context. No antigen is known for it. This CDR3 spans 18 amino acids. Trimming left V 7 bases short and J 0 bases short, with 25 bases between. CDR1 and CDR2 (germline): LNHDA, SQIVND (reference sequence). These data are taken from a study of cytomegalovirus exposure and HLA in healthy donors. Overall study results and limits: Sequence variants that were highly shared formed a cluster that was likely a sequencing artifact. With further analysis later on, most CMV-associated TCR beta chains appeared HLA-restricted. As a later analysis showed, a missense DCLRE1C variant was linked to trimming of TCR beta V- and J-genes.

Primers included in the PCR were 60 Vbeta and 13 Jbeta primers. Profiling relied on immunoSEQ multiplex PCR, and the TCRdb table lists in-frame clones only, not all of them. This table has 200,000 to 250,000 clones, just under 85% appearing once. The chain employs TRBV19 and TRBJ2-7; TRBD1 might be the D (6 bases). The sequence came from a middle-aged woman in good health and CMV-seronegative. The material sequenced was PBMCs. The CDR3 coding sequence is TGTGCCAGTACCTCCCTCGGTCCCGGGCGAGGGGGCTCCTACGAGCAGTACTTC. It is translated as CASTSLGPGRGGSYEQYF.